The 14 T cell receptor beta chains listed next were all sequenced from one sample in a study of blood T cells in healthy people across ages. The second PCR ran 7 to 11 cycles with a sample-barcoded 5' primer and J-beta primers. TCRdb re-called the 5' RACE reads with MiXCR, one entry per CDR3 protein. The table records about 810,000 distinct CDR3 sequences, around 36% of them present only once. The specimen was blood. These receptors were obtained from a man aged 18 to 30 in good health.

This clonotype was counted at least ten times. A clone one base away is much larger, so this may be a read error. V usage is TRBV6-5 and J usage is TRBJ2-5; tentative D call: TRBD2 (5 bases). The germline gives CDR1 MNHEY, CDR2 SVGAGI. Trimming pared 0 bases from V and 11 bases from J, leaving 13 bases between. The CDR3 covers 13 residues. CDR3 nucleotide sequence: TGTGCCAGCAGTTACTCTGGAGCGGATGAGCAGTACTTC. Residues: CASSYSGADEQYF.

The table lists this clonotype with a few counts. This chain uses TRBV7-9 with TRBJ1-5, with a possible D match to TRBD1 (6 bases). The CDR3 has 15 residues. Germline V gives CDR1 SEHNR, CDR2 FQNEAQ (reference sequence). The V gene lost 8 bases and the J gene lost 4 bases, with 18 bases spanning the gap. Written as DNA, the CDR3 is TGTGCCAGCGCCTCGGATGGACAGCTAAATCAGCCCCAGCATTTT. Translating gives CASASDGQLNQPQHF.

This clonotype has just a few counts. V gene TRBV7-3 combines with J gene TRBJ2-4; TRBD1 agrees at 8 bases. This CDR3 has 14 residues. Germline-derived CDR1 and CDR2 are SGHTA and FQGTGA. V was clipped by 3 bases and J by 3 bases; unmatched bases: 1. This CDR3 is CASSLTGDKNIQYF. CDR3 nucleotides: TGTGCCAGCAGCTTGACAGGGGACAAAAACATTCAGTACTTC.

The CDR3 region has the DNA TGTGCCAGCAGTTCTGCCAGAACCTCCTACGAGCAGTACTTC. Translation gives CASSSARTSYEQYF. The rearrangement joins TRBV27 to TRBJ2-7; D call uncertain. Germline V lookup: CDR1 MNHEY, CDR2 SMNVEV (reference sequence). Trimming left V 4 bases short and J 0 bases short, with 10 bases between. There are 14 residues in the CDR3.

This clonotype was seen a few times. CDR3: CASSLYSGSEEAFF. The DNA of the CDR3 is TGTGCCAGCAGCTTATATTCTGGTTCGGAGGAAGCTTTCTTT. The chain couples TRBV7-2 to TRBJ1-1; D gene uncertain. Per germline, CDR1 SGHTA and CDR2 FQGNSA. V was pared by 2 bases and J by 8 bases, with 15 bases between. This CDR3 region has 14 residues.

This clonotype was picked up a small number of times. The chain carries TRBV24-1 and TRBJ1-4; D is ambiguous. The CDR3 runs 15 residues. Per germline, CDR1 KGHDR and CDR2 SFDVKD. V lost 4 bases and J lost 3, with 11 bases in between. The CDR3, as DNA: TGTGCCACCAGTGACTGGACGGCTCCTAATGAAAAACTGTTTTTT. Amino acids: CATSDWTAPNEKLFF.

Of note for this clonotype: A clone one base away is much larger, so this may be a read error. The genes are TRBV7-9 and TRBJ1-2; D might be TRBD1 (5 bases). V was shortened by 5 bases and J by 1 base, with 14 bases between the two germline ends. CDR1 and CDR2 from the germline V gene are SEHNR and FQNEAQ (reference sequence). The length of the CDR3 is 15 residues. The CDR3 bases are TGTGCCAGCAGCCAGAACGCAGGGATTAACTATGGCTACACCTTC. Translation gives CASSQNAGINYGYTF.

This clonotype was seen ten or more times. The CDR3 DNA reads as TGTGCCAGCAGCTCGCGGGGCCTCCTCTACGAGCAGTACTTC. Translating it yields CASSSRGLLYEQYF. The rearrangement uses TRBV14 and TRBJ2-7, with a weak D call TRBD2 (6 bases). With 5 bases removed from V and 3 bases from J, the gap between germline ends came to 14 bases. The CDR3 loop spans 14 amino acids. Per the germline V gene, CDR1 is SGHDN and CDR2 is FVKESK.

Regarding this clonotype: This sequence may be a read error, since a much larger clone differs from it by one base. The gene calls are TRBV10-3 and TRBJ2-1, with 8 positions matching TRBD2. The CDR3 is 14 residues long. Germline CDR1 is ENHRY and CDR2 is SYGVKD. CDR3 protein: CASSGQGPYNVQFF. The CDR3 DNA sequence: TGTGCCTCTAGCGGGCAGGGCCCCTACAATGTGCAGTTCTTC.

In the case of this clonotype: The junction departs from the called germline gene at one end, perhaps through a read error. The chain joins TRBV5-1 to TRBJ2-7; D possibly matches TRBD1 or TRBD2 (6 bases each). The DNA end is a closer match to TRBJ2-4, so the J assignment may be wrong. Looked up from germline, CDR1 is SGHRS and CDR2 is YFSETQ. This CDR3 has 13 amino acids. The CDR3 reads CASSLERGDIQYF. DNA for the CDR3: TGCGCCAGCAGTTTGGAGAGGGGGGACATTCAGTACTTC.

In its sample, this clonotype was seen once. This may come from a read error, since a much larger clone is one base off. The chain has TRBV4-1 and TRBJ2-1; no clear D. The CDR3 covers 13 residues. Germline V CDR1 and CDR2: MGHRA, YSYEKL. V was pared by 0 bases and J by 6 bases, with 6 bases between. The CDR3 DNA sequence: TGCGCCAGCAGCCAAGATGCGCGCAATGAGCAGTTCTTC. Amino acid sequence: CASSQDARNEQFF.

There are many counts of this clonotype. The rearrangement links TRBV15 to TRBJ2-3; D not resolved. Germline CDR1 reads LNHNV; CDR2 reads YYDKDF (reference sequence). The CDR3 totals 16 residues. The V end was cut by 5 bases, the J end by 2 bases, with 17 bases between. CDR3 sequence: CATSGRFGSNTDTQYF. The DNA of the CDR3 is TGTGCCACCAGCGGTCGATTTGGTTCCAACACAGATACGCAGTATTTT.

V usage is TRBV5-5 and J usage is TRBJ2-1; 12 nucleotides align to TRBD1. V gave up 5 bases and J gave up 6 bases; unmatched junction bases: 6. Per germline, CDR1 SGHKS and CDR2 YYEKEE (reference sequence). The CDR3 consists of 15 residues. CDR3 nucleotide sequence: TGTGCCAGCAGTCCGGGACAGGGGGCCTTCAATGAGCAGTTCTTC. Residues: CASSPGQGAFNEQFF.

Points on this clonotype: A read error may be the cause here, since a much bigger clone is one base away. The chain has TRBV4-2 and TRBJ1-2; D call uncertain. This CDR3 is built from 15 residues. Germline lookup yields CDR1 LGHNA and CDR2 YNFKEQ. The CDR3 sequence: CASSQAPTGSYGHTF. The CDR3 DNA sequence: TGTGCCAGCAGCCAAGCGCCCACCGGAAGCTATGGCCACACCTTC.